A selection of T cell receptor beta chains follows, all from one sample in a study of shared T cell receptors in the human thymus. Sequenced by immunoSEQ multiplex PCR; TCRdb stores in-frame clones only, minus some. Among about 380,000 clones listed, approximately 95% were seen once. Source material: thymocytes. All receptors come from a human donor. CDR3s include the opening cysteine and the closing phenylalanine or tryptophan.

>18|TRBV7-8|TRBJ2-1
CASSLNGYSGSSYNEQFF
>16|TRBV5-4|TRBJ2-5
CASSSPGLSGQETQYF
>15|TRBV4-3|TRBJ2-7
CASSQVRDSSYEQYF
>16|TRBV4-1|TRBJ2-7
CASSQQWGGSEYEQYF
>16|TRBV19|TRBJ1-2
CASSIDSGTGYYGYTF
>14|TRBV7-9|.
CASSQQGATTEQYF
>14|TRBV5-1|TRBJ2-7
CASSPRDRGDEQYF
>18|TRBV25-1|TRBJ2-2
CASSDETGRVRNTGELFF
>12|TRBV28|TRBJ2-3
CASSFMADTQYF
>13|TRBV27|TRBJ2-3
CASRSPSTDTQYF
>14|TRBV4-1|TRBJ2-7
CASSKDSSSYEQYF